This is a list of T cell receptor beta chains from one sample in a study of blood T cells in healthy people across ages. TCRdb analysed the 5' RACE reads with MiXCR anew, one entry per CDR3 protein. Of some 940,000 distinct CDR3 sequences listed, 25% to 35% are singletons. This same sample was also taken into another study, of T cells of mothers and their children.

The sample comprised blood. The origin of the receptors is a woman in her thirties or forties in good health. Each CDR3 is given with its conserved first and last residue. The D gene is left open where the match is weak. Clone size, where shown, is once, few, many, or a class for clones that have expanded.

V	D	J	size	DNA	CDR3
TRBV12-3/TRBV12-4	-	TRBJ1-2	-	TGTGCCAGCAGGTCTGCCGGGGCGAGCTATGGCTACACCTTC	CASRSAGASYGYTF
TRBV7-9	TRBD2	TRBJ2-1	-	TGTGCCAGCAGCGAGACTAGCGGGGGGGTGGATGAGCAGTTCTTC	CASSETSGGVDEQFF
TRBV6-2/TRBV6-3	-	TRBJ2-1	-	TGTGCCAGCAGCCCCTCACCGGCTAATGAGCAGTTCTTC	CASSPSPANEQFF
TRBV19	-	TRBJ1-1	few	TGTGCCAGTAGTCACAGGGCGGGCACTGAAGCTTTCTTT	CASSHRAGTEAFF
TRBV4-1	TRBD2	TRBJ2-1	few	TGCGCCGTCGGCGGGGGGGCCAACAATGAGCAGTTCTTC	CAVGGGANNEQFF
TRBV28	TRBD2	TRBJ2-3	many	TGTGCCAGCAGTCCCCGACTAGCGGGGGCAGATACGCAGTATTTT	CASSPRLAGADTQYF
TRBV28	-	TRBJ1-1	-	TGTGCCAGCAGTTACGGTACAGGGACCAACACTGAAGCTTTCTTT	CASSYGTGTNTEAFF
TRBV6-1	-	TRBJ1-5	few	TGTGCCAGCAGTGAAGATGGCCCCGGGACACAGAATCAGCCCCAGCATTTT	CASSEDGPGTQNQPQHF
TRBV7-2	-	TRBJ1-2	many	TGTGCCAGCAGCTTAGCCACACGGGGGTTAAACTATGGCTACACCTTC	CASSLATRGLNYGYTF
TRBV25-1	TRBD1	TRBJ2-1	-	TGTGCCAGCAGCCAGACAGGGGTTATGCACAATGAGCAGTTCTTC	CASSQTGVMHNEQFF